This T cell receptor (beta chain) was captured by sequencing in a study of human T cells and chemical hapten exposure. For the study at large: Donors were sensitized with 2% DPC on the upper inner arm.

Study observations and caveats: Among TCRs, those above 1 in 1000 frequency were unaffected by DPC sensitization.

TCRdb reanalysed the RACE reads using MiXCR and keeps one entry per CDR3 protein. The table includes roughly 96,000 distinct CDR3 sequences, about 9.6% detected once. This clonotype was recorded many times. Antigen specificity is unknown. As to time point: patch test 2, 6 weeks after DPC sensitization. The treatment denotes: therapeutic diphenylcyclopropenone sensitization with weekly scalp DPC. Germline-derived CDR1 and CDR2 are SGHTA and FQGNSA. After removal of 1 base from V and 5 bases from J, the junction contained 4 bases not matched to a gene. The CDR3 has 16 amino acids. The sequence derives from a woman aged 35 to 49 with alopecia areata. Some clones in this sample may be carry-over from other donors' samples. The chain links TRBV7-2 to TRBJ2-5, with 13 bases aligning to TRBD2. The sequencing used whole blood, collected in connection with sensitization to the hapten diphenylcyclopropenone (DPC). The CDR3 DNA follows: TGTGCCAGCAGCTTAGGGACTAGCGGGAGAACCGAGACCCAGTACTTC. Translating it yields CASSLGTSGRTETQYF.